This T cell receptor (beta chain) was obtained from a study of blood T cell repertoires in COVID-19. Across the study: Collection of acute and convalescent COVID-19 samples took place in the United States, Italy and Spain.

This table comes from immunoSEQ multiplex PCR, and its TCRdb copy is limited to in-frame clones, with some not included. There are about 100,000 clones in the sample; roughly 90% occur only once, and roughly 7.3% lies in the top ten. Germline CDR1 and CDR2: MNHEY and SMNVEV (reference sequence). The CDR3 has 14 amino acids. The V and J ends lost 3 bases and 7 bases, in that order; junction bases with no gene match: 7. The J gene is TRBJ2-7, the V gene TRBV27; 9 nucleotides line up with TRBD2. Sequencing input: peripheral blood. This receptor was taken from a man aged 25-45 years in a cohort sampled during active COVID-19. The CDR3 spells CASSFGGGAPEQYF. The CDR3 DNA reads TGTGCCAGCAGTTTCGGCGGGGGGGCGCCTGAGCAGTACTTC.